Following are 5 T cell receptor beta chains from one sample sequenced in a study of glioma-infiltrating T cells after dendritic cell vaccination. Measured with immunoSEQ multiplex PCR; TCRdb has only the in-frame clones, and not every one. The top ten hold roughly 12% of the sample, which has around 97,000 clones, roughly four fifths seen once. Sequences were derived from blood, sampled before dendritic cell vaccination. Receptors originate from a human donor with glioblastoma.

This clone has just one count. V is TRBV6-5 and J is TRBJ2-2; 7 bases are shared with TRBD2. The CDR3 runs 13 residues. V lost 3 bases, J lost 6 bases, and 1 base stayed unmatched. Germline lookup yields CDR1 MNHEY and CDR2 SVGAGI. The CDR3, as DNA: TGTGCCAGCAGTTATCGGGAGGCCGGGGAGCTGTTTTTT. It translates to CASSYREAGELFF.

V usage is TRBV7-8 and J usage is TRBJ1-4, with a tentative D call TRBD1 (5 bases). The V gene's germline CDR1 is SGHVS and CDR2 FQNEAQ. Trimming left V 5 bases short and J 1 base short, with 11 bases between. This CDR3 spans 15 amino acids. The CDR3 DNA is TGTGCCAGCAGCAACCGGGGGGGAACTAATGAAAAACTGTTTTTT. Encoded protein: CASSNRGGTNEKLFF.

This clone has a single count. The genes are TRBV4-1 and TRBJ1-5; no definite D call. This CDR3 is 16 amino acids long. The V and J ends lost 0 bases and 3 bases respectively, with 12 bases between them. Germline CDR1 and CDR2: MGHRA and YSYEKL. The CDR3 DNA reads as TGCGCCAGCAGCCAAGATATCGTGGAGGCCAATCAGCCCCAGCATTTT. Amino acid sequence: CASSQDIVEANQPQHF.

This clone was counted between two and nine times. The chain carries TRBV10-3 and TRBJ1-3; TRBD1 matches 7 bases. This CDR3 is 13 amino acids long. Germline CDR1 ENHRY, CDR2 SYGVKD. After removal of 10 bases from V and 1 base from J, the junction contained 4 bases not matched to a gene. The CDR3 loop is CATYRGSGNTIYF. The CDR3 DNA reads TGTGCCACCTACAGGGGTTCTGGAAACACCATATATTTT.

This chain links TRBV2 with TRBJ2-4; possible D gene TRBD1, 6 bases. This CDR3 is built from 15 residues. With 6 bases removed from V and 6 bases from J, the gap between germline ends came to 18 bases. Germline CDR1 SNHLY, CDR2 FYNNEI. DNA for the CDR3: TGTGCCAGCAGATGGACAGAACTCAACCCAAACATTCAGTACTTC. Amino acid sequence: CASRWTELNPNIQYF.